The 15 T cell receptor beta chains reported below all come from one sample, sequenced in a study of blood T cell repertoires in COVID-19 (dated by TCRdb to about 2020). Receptors were amplified or captured by the immunoSEQ multiplex PCR assay. The source is immuneACCESS, and TCRdb retained only in-frame sequences with V and J called. Part of the clones is not carried over; for the studies checked, unresolved V genes explain less than half of this, and the remainder is unexplained. The sample contains 90,000 to 100,000 clones, around 84% of them found a single time. The leading ten clones occupy roughly 40% of the sample. Source material: peripheral blood. The receptors derive from an elderly man with acute or convalescent COVID-19.

The J gene is TRBJ2-7, the V gene TRBV6-5; TRBD1 is a possible D gene (6 bases). Germline-derived CDR1 and CDR2 are MNHEY and SVGAGI. The CDR3 length is 14 residues. V was clipped by 6 bases and J by 4 bases, with 16 bases between them. The CDR3 DNA reads TGTGCCAGCAGCCAAAGGGGACAAATTTACGAGCAGTACTTC. It specifies CASSQRGQIYEQYF.

The chain is built from TRBV7-9 and TRBJ2-3, with D perhaps matching TRBD1 (5 bases). V lost 3 bases and J 1 base, leaving 17 bases between the germline ends. CDR3 size: 17 residues. The V gene's germline CDR1 is SEHNR and CDR2 FQNEAQ (reference sequence). The CDR3 nucleotides are TGTGCCAGCAGCTTTACGAGTAGGGGTCTGGGCACAGATACGCAGTATTTT. This sequence encodes CASSFTSRGLGTDTQYF. Full variable domain (outside the CDR3, taken from reference TRBV7-9 and TRBJ2-3): DTGVSQNPRHKITKRGQNVTFRCDPISEHNRLYWYRQTLGQGPEFLTYFQNEAQLEKSRLLSDRFSAERPKGSFSTLEIQRTEQGDSAMYLCASSFTSRGLGTDTQYFGPGTRLTVL.

The chain combines TRBV5-4 with TRBJ2-7; possibly TRBD2 for D (5 bases). The germline V gene encodes CDR1 SGHNT and CDR2 YYREEE (reference sequence). With 3 bases removed from V and 7 bases from J, the gap between germline ends came to 26 bases. The CDR3 covers 17 residues. CDR3: CASSYYSGGLGVREQYF. CDR3 DNA: TGTGCCAGCAGCTACTACTCTGGCGGGCTTGGGGTGAGGGAGCAGTACTTC.

DNA for the CDR3: TGTGCCAGCAGGCGCCTCGCGGCAACGCCTACTAACTATGGCTACACCTTC. Translation: CASRRLAATPTNYGYTF. J is TRBJ1-2 and V is TRBV28, with no clear D. Between the trimmed V and J ends, which lost 6 bases and 0 bases, there was a span of 20 bases. Looked up from germline, CDR1 is MDHEN and CDR2 is SYDVKM. This CDR3 is built from 17 residues.

This rearrangement joins TRBV11-2 to TRBJ2-3; perhaps TRBD1 as D (5 bases). This CDR3 contains 15 residues. V lost 5 bases to trimming and J lost 0 bases, with 12 bases between them. CDR1 and CDR2 (germline): SGHAT, FQNNGV. CDR3 region: CASSPPGPSTDTQYF. CDR3 DNA sequence: TGTGCCAGCAGCCCTCCAGGGCCTAGCACAGATACGCAGTATTTT.

The chain carries TRBV6-5 and TRBJ2-7, with 11 bases lining up with TRBD1. CDR1 is MNHEY, CDR2 SVGAGI, per germline. CDR3 length: 15 residues. V trimming: 6 bases; J trimming: 0 bases; junction bases outside the gene matches: 4. For the CDR3, the DNA is TGTGCCAGCAGCGGACAGGGGGCCATCTCCTACGAGCAGTACTTC. Its protein product is CASSGQGAISYEQYF.

The CDR3 spells CASSIQGQEPQSGDTEAFF. The CDR3 DNA is TGTGCCAGCAGCATACAAGGACAGGAGCCCCAATCGGGGGATACTGAAGCTTTCTTT. The J gene is TRBJ1-1, the V gene TRBV7-9; 7 positions match TRBD1. CDR1 is SEHNR, CDR2 FQNEAQ, per germline (reference sequence). The CDR3 extends over 19 amino acids. The junction had 23 bases not matched to a gene; V was cut back by 5 bases and J by 5 bases.

V and J are TRBV6-5 and TRBJ1-6, with 8 bases matching TRBD1. CDR1 and CDR2 (germline): MNHEY, SVGAGI. This CDR3 contains 13 residues. Losses at the gene ends were 4 bases for V and 13 bases for J; bases not matched to a gene: 6. DNA of the CDR3: TGTGCCAGCAGTTTGACAGGGGAGTCTCCCCTCCACTTT. Amino acids: CASSLTGESPLHF.

The J gene is TRBJ2-2, the V gene TRBV5-1; D not certain. Trimming removed 3 bases at V and 6 bases at J, with 6 bases between. The V gene's germline CDR1 is SGHRS and CDR2 YFSETQ. The CDR3 is 12 residues long. The CDR3 DNA is TGCGCCAGCAGCTCCCCGTCCGGGGAGCTGTTTTTT. This encodes CASSSPSGELFF.

Note on this clone: At the DNA level, this CDR3 is encoded by other sequences in the same sample as well. The CDR3 DNA sequence: TGTGCCACCAGTGATCTCGGACAGGGGAGCACAGATACGCAGTATTTT. Encoded protein: CATSDLGQGSTDTQYF. The chain is built from TRBV24-1 and TRBJ2-3; 9 nucleotides line up with TRBD1. Per the germline V gene, CDR1 is KGHDR and CDR2 is SFDVKD. V shed 3 bases, J shed 0 bases, and the junction held 3 bases outside the gene matches. The length of the CDR3 is 16 residues.

This chain links TRBV20-1 with TRBJ1-1; D is possibly TRBD1 (5 bases). CDR3 length: 13 amino acids. The V gene lost 3 bases and the J gene lost 6 bases, with 14 bases spanning the gap. Germline V CDR1 and CDR2: DFQATT, SNEGSKA (reference sequence). The CDR3 region has the DNA TGCAGTGCTAGTCCGCAGGGTTATTCTGAAGCTTTCTTT. Its protein is CSASPQGYSEAFF.

J is TRBJ1-2 and V is TRBV15; no reliable D call. Trimming removed 0 bases from V and 0 bases from J, with 11 bases in between. In germline, CDR1 is LNHNV, CDR2 YYDKDF (reference sequence). CDR3 length: 16 residues. Written as DNA, the CDR3 is TGTGCCACCAGCAGAGATCAGTTGGCAACTAACTATGGCTACACCTTC. Translating it yields CATSRDQLATNYGYTF.

The CDR3 here is CASSLGQGYGYTF. DNA of the CDR3: TGTGCCAGCAGCTTGGGACAGGGCTATGGCTACACCTTC. The rearrangement links TRBV7-3 to TRBJ1-2, with 9 bases lining up with TRBD1. The ends lost 3 bases at V and 4 bases at J; junction bases unmatched: 0. Per germline, CDR1 SGHTA and CDR2 FQGTGA. The CDR3 length is 13 residues.

The chain combines TRBV9 with TRBJ1-6; the D gene is possibly TRBD1 (5 bases). V lost 0 bases and J lost 6, with 13 bases in between. The germline V gene has CDR1 SGDLS and CDR2 YYNGEE. The CDR3 extends over 16 amino acids. The CDR3 loop is CASSVAQGARNSPLHF. The CDR3 bases are TGTGCCAGCAGCGTAGCTCAAGGGGCGCGTAATTCACCCCTCCACTTT.

This clone has a handful of counts. The V and J genes are TRBV24-1 and TRBJ2-2, with D tentatively TRBD1 (5 bases). V was pared by 5 bases and J by 1 base, with 7 bases between. CDR1 and CDR2 (germline): KGHDR, SFDVKD. CDR3 length equals 14 residues. CDR3 coding DNA: TGTGCCACCAGTGGGACACTGAACACCGGGGAGCTGTTTTTT. Translated: CATSGTLNTGELFF.